Below are 14 T cell receptor beta chains sequenced from a single sample in a study of blood T cell repertoires in COVID-19. This table comes from immunoSEQ multiplex PCR, and its TCRdb copy is limited to in-frame clones, with some not included. The sample lists about 30,000 clones, about 90% occurring once. Sequenced input: peripheral blood. The receptors derive from a man in his sixties with active COVID-19.

The gene calls are TRBV10-3 and TRBJ2-7, with D unclear. The germline V gene has CDR1 ENHRY and CDR2 SYGVKD. Trimming stripped 0 bases from V and 9 bases from J, with 9 bases between. The CDR3 is 12 amino acids. The CDR3 protein is CAISESAPWQYF. In DNA form, the CDR3 reads TGTGCCATCAGTGAGTCAGCCCCGTGGCAGTACTTC.

V is TRBV6-5 and J is TRBJ1-2; weak D call: TRBD1 (6 bases). CDR1 is MNHEY, CDR2 SVGAGI, per germline. V dropped 7 bases and J dropped 3 bases, with 18 bases sitting between them. CDR3 size: 15 residues. CDR3 loop: CASTENEGVHYGYTF. The CDR3 DNA follows: TGTGCCAGCACCGAAAATGAGGGGGTCCACTATGGCTACACCTTC.

This rearrangement joins TRBV30 to TRBJ1-1; maybe TRBD1 (5 bases). Trimming left V 0 bases short and J 1 base short, with 12 bases between. The germline CDR1 and CDR2 sequences are GTSNPN and SVGIG (reference sequence). The CDR3 spans 15 residues. The CDR3 reads CAWSVPWQGNTEAFF. The CDR3 DNA sequence: TGTGCCTGGAGTGTACCTTGGCAGGGGAACACTGAAGCTTTCTTT. The entire variable domain, with the rest obtained from reference TRBV30 and TRBJ1-1, is as follows: SQTIHQWPATLVQPVGSPLSLECTVEGTSNPNLYWYRQAAGRGLQLLFYSVGIGQISSEVPQNLSASRPQDRQFILSSKKLLLSDSGFYLCAWSVPWQGNTEAFFGQGTRLTVV.

This chain links TRBV7-2 with TRBJ1-5, with TRBD1 as a possible D gene (5 bases). Germline CDR1 SGHTA, CDR2 FQGNSA. Trimming cost V 1 base and J 3 bases, with 7 bases left between them. This CDR3 contains 14 residues. The CDR3 nucleotides are TGTGCCAGCAGCTTAGTCAGGGCCAATCAGCCCCAGCATTTT. It translates to CASSLVRANQPQHF.

V gene TRBV2 combines with J gene TRBJ1-5; tentative D call: TRBD1 (5 bases). The V end lost 2 bases, the J end lost 0 bases, and 11 bases lay between the germline ends. This CDR3 has 16 residues. The germline V gene encodes CDR1 SNHLY and CDR2 FYNNEI. The CDR3 loop reads CASSETIGVSNQPQHF. In DNA, the CDR3 is TGTGCCAGCAGTGAAACGATAGGGGTTAGCAATCAGCCCCAGCATTTT. Looking up the rest from reference TRBV2 and TRBJ1-5 gives the full variable domain: EPEVTQTPSHQVTQMGQEVILRCVPISNHLYFYWYRQILGQKVEFLVSFYNNEISEKSEIFDDQFSVERPDGSNFTLKIRSTKLEDSAMYFCASSETIGVSNQPQHFGDGTRLSIL.

The chain joins TRBV7-6 to TRBJ1-1, with TRBD1 identical over 8 bases. Per the germline V gene, CDR1 is SGHVS and CDR2 is FNYEAQ. This CDR3 has 15 residues. V trimming: 5 bases; J trimming: 0 bases; junction bases outside the gene matches: 5. The CDR3 spells CASSKRGQVNTEAFF. DNA for the CDR3: TGTGCCAGCAGCAAAAGGGGACAGGTGAACACTGAAGCTTTCTTT.

The chain combines TRBV7-9 with TRBJ1-3, with 9 bases lining up with TRBD1. V shed 5 bases and J 2 bases; nucleotides not matched to a gene: 4. Germline V lookup: CDR1 SEHNR, CDR2 FQNEAQ (reference sequence). The CDR3 has 15 residues. CDR3 bases: TGTGCCAGCAGCCGACAGGGGGAGGCTGGAAACACCATATATTTT. Encoded protein: CASSRQGEAGNTIYF.

The chain is built from TRBV24-1 and TRBJ2-2; D is unresolved. Germline CDR1 reads KGHDR; CDR2 reads SFDVKD. The CDR3 is 14 amino acids. V was shortened by 3 bases and J by 5 bases, with 9 bases between the two germline ends. DNA for the CDR3: TGTGCCACCAGTGATCCCTACAGAACCGGGGAGCTGTTTTTT. Translating it yields CATSDPYRTGELFF.

The chain uses TRBV5-4 and TRBJ2-3, with D unclear. Looked up from germline, CDR1 is SGHNT and CDR2 is YYREEE (reference sequence). Deletions cut 0 bases from V and 4 bases from J, with 6 bases between. The CDR3 spans 13 residues. The CDR3 protein is CASSLDSPDTQYF. The CDR3 DNA is TGTGCCAGCAGCTTGGATAGCCCAGATACGCAGTATTTT.

This sequence joins TRBV5-1 and TRBJ2-5, with TRBD2 identical over 7 bases. With V trimmed by 0 bases and J by 1 base, 6 bases remained unmatched. Germline V CDR1 and CDR2: SGHRS, YFSETQ. CDR3 length: 16 residues. The CDR3 region is CASSLDPAGPQETQYF. CDR3 in DNA: TGCGCCAGCAGCTTGGATCCAGCGGGGCCCCAAGAGACCCAGTACTTC. Complete variable domain (other parts from reference TRBV5-1 and TRBJ2-5): KAGVTQTPRYLIKTRGQQVTLSCSPISGHRSVSWYQQTPGQGLQFLFEYFSETQRNKGNFPGRFSGRQFSNSRSEMNVSTLELGDSALYLCASSLDPAGPQETQYFGPGTRLLVL.

The V call is TRBV6-1, the J call TRBJ2-1, with a tentative D call TRBD2 (6 bases). The CDR3 consists of 16 residues. Trimming cost V 4 bases and J 0 bases, with 13 bases left between them. Germline loops: CDR1 MNHNS, CDR2 SASEGT. The CDR3 DNA is TGTGCCAGCAGTGCGGGACTCCCGAGCTCCTACAATGAGCAGTTCTTC. Translated, it gives CASSAGLPSSYNEQFF.

The CDR3 DNA is TGTGCCAGCAGGGACGAGGGGGGACAGGGACATTATAGCAATCAGCCCCAGCATTTT. Encoded protein: CASRDEGGQGHYSNQPQHF. The V and J genes are TRBV6-4 and TRBJ1-5; 9 bases are a match to TRBD1. The germline V gene has CDR1 MRHNA and CDR2 SNTAGT. This CDR3 comprises 19 residues. Trimming cost V 6 bases and J 0 bases; bases outside gene matches: 15.

J is TRBJ2-1 and V is TRBV9; 7 positions agree with TRBD1. Looked up from germline, CDR1 is SGDLS and CDR2 is YYNGEE. CDR3 length: 14 residues. Losses at the gene ends were 4 bases for V and 4 bases for J; bases not matched to a gene: 5. CDR3 nucleotide sequence: TGTGCCAGCAGCACGTTGGGACAGTACAATGAGCAGTTCTTC. Encoded protein: CASSTLGQYNEQFF.

The rearrangement uses TRBV6-5 and TRBJ1-1; no reliable D call. V shed 1 base and J shed 5 bases, with 17 bases lying between them. The length of the CDR3 is 16 residues. The germline gives CDR1 MNHEY, CDR2 SVGAGI. The CDR3 DNA is TGTGCCAGCAGTTACTTGGTCCGTGGGCGGGAGACTGAAGCTTTCTTT. This encodes CASSYLVRGRETEAFF.